This TCR beta chain emerged from a study of TIL therapy for anti-PD-1-resistant metastatic lung cancer. Study information: Most patients had lung adenocarcinoma.

Per germline, CDR1 MDHEN and CDR2 SYDVKM. J gave up 5 bases and V 3 bases, and 3 bases lay outside the gene matches. The CDR3 loop spans 14 amino acids. Sequencing used immunoSEQ v3. Data came from immunoSEQ multiplex PCR; TCRdb stores just in-frame clones and leaves some out. The sample shows about 60,000 clones, over 75% of them seen only once. Indicated time point: pre-treatment sample, taken before nivolumab and TIL therapy. This chain connects TRBV28 to TRBJ1-2, with TRBD1 identical over 10 bases. This receptor was taken from a person aged 25 to 79 with non-small cell lung cancer. Material: blood, obtained at baseline. CDR3 sequence: CASSLGQGKYGYTF. CDR3 sequence (DNA): TGTGCCAGCAGTTTGGGACAGGGGAAGTATGGCTACACCTTC.